The clone carrying this T cell receptor beta chain was observed a handful of times. A much larger clonotype is one base distant, so this may be a read error. The time point is: newly diagnosed GD, antithyroid drugs for less than 3 months. RNA extracted from PBMCs served as the sequencing template. The sample is drawn from a study of regulatory T cells in long-lasting Graves disease. Assembly of TCR beta libraries relied on iRepertoire HTBI primers together with Arm-PCR of CDR3 regions. TCRdb called the multiplex PCR reads again in MiXCR, with one record for every CDR3 protein. The table has some 370,000 distinct CDR3 sequences, about 11% seen once. The J segment lost 10 bases and the V segment lost 4 bases, leaving 21 bases of the junction unmatched. From germline, CDR1 is KGHDR and CDR2 SFDVKD. The CDR3 has 18 residues. These sequences were also reported in another study, on T cells in Graves' hyperthyroidism and ophthalmopathy.

The rearrangement joins TRBV24-1 to TRBJ1-1, with 9 bases fitting TRBD1. The sequence was collected from a woman aged 18-35 years with Graves disease. The sample in question was peripheral blood mononuclear cells (PBMCs), obtained at new diagnosis, from a patient treated with antithyroid drugs. CDR3 nucleotide sequence: TGTGCCACCAGTGACGACCGGGACAGGGAGAAACGTACTGGGGTAGCTTTCTTT. It codes for CATSDDRDREKRTGVAFF.